This is a list of T cell receptor beta chains from one sample in a study of shared clonotypes between healthy human individuals. Here immunoSEQ multiplex PCR was the method, and the copy in TCRdb shows in-frame clones only, minus some. The sample shows 850,000 to 1,200,000 clones, around 76% of them seen only once. Source material: memory CD4+ T cells sorted from blood. The source is a young man in good health. Each CDR3 is given with its conserved first and last residue. Each record gives: clone size, V gene, J gene, D gene, CDR3 DNA, CDR3 protein. The D gene is left open where the match is weak. Clone sizes are given selectively: once, few, many, or a class where the clone is expanded.

-	TRBV5-1	TRBJ2-3	-	TGCGCCAGCAGCTTGGTTGGCTACCCGAGTAGCGATACGCAGTATTTT	CASSLVGYPSSDTQYF
-	TRBV7-8	TRBJ1-4	-	TGTGCCAGCAAAGGTACAGGGTTTAATGAAAAACTGTTTTTT	CASKGTGFNEKLFF
once	TRBV7-8	TRBJ2-3	TRBD1	TGTGCCAGCAGCAGACTGGACAGGGTATATACGCAGTATTTT	CASSRLDRVYTQYF
few	TRBV5-6	TRBJ2-3	TRBD1	TGTGCCAGCAACCGACAGGGAGAAACAGATACGCAGTATTTT	CASNRQGETDTQYF
-	TRBV6-1	TRBJ1-5	-	TGTGCCAGCAGTTCGCTGACAGGACTAAATCAGCCCCAGCATTTT	CASSSLTGLNQPQHF
-	TRBV7-2	TRBJ2-3	-	TGTGCCAGCAGCTTAGCTCTAGCAAGGACGACAGATACGCAGTATTTT	CASSLALARTTDTQYF
-	TRBV7-8	TRBJ2-5	TRBD2	TGTGCCAGCAGCTCCCTAGCGGGGGGGCGAGAGACCCAGTACTTC	CASSSLAGGRETQYF
-	TRBV5-4	TRBJ2-7	-	TGTGCCAGCAGCAGGGGGGGTGCGCTCGAGCAGTACTTC	CASSRGGALEQYF
-	TRBV5-1	TRBJ2-3	TRBD2	TGCGCCAGCAGCAGTATACTAGCGGGAGGGCCAGATACGCAGTATTTT	CASSSILAGGPDTQYF
-	TRBV5-1	TRBJ2-7	-	TGCGCCAGCAGCCTGAGTGGGGACAATGCCTACGAGCAGTACTTC	CASSLSGDNAYEQYF
-	TRBV5-6	TRBJ1-1	-	TGTGCCAGCAGCTTGGCCAAAGACACCGTGAACACTGAAGCTTTCTTT	CASSLAKDTVNTEAFF
-	TRBV5-6	TRBJ1-4	-	TGTGCCAGCAGCCCTGGGGGGGGGCGTGAAAAACTGTTTTTT	CASSPGGGREKLFF
few	TRBV19	TRBJ2-3	TRBD2	TGTGCCACTTGGGCTAGTGGGGAGGGTACGCAGTATTTT	CATWASGEGTQYF
-	TRBV2	TRBJ1-2	-	TGTGCCAGCAGTGATATGATGGGAAGGTATGGCTACACCTTC	CASSDMMGRYGYTF
many	TRBV6-1	TRBJ2-6	-	TGTGCCAGCATTAAGTGGGGGACTGGGGCCAACGTCCTGACTTTC	CASIKWGTGANVLTF
-	TRBV5-1	TRBJ1-1	-	TGCGCCAGCAGCGGGGAGGGACTCCCGAACACTGAAGCTTTCTTT	CASSGEGLPNTEAFF
once	TRBV30	TRBJ2-1	-	TGTGCCTGGTGGCCCCGGGATTTGTCCTACAATGAGCAGTTCTTC	CAWWPRDLSYNEQFF
few	TRBV11-2	TRBJ2-2	-	TGTGCCAGCAGCGCCCAGAGGGCGGAGCTGTTTTTT	CASSAQRAELFF
-	TRBV5-4	TRBJ1-3	-	TGTGCCAGCAGCTTGGGCGGGCAGGCTCTCTCTGGAAACACCATATATTTT	CASSLGGQALSGNTIYF
once	TRBV5-1	TRBJ2-1	TRBD2	TGCGCCAGCAGCACTGGGACTAGCGGACCCTACAATGAGCAGTTCTTC	CASSTGTSGPYNEQFF
-	TRBV18	TRBJ1-1	-	TGTGCCAGCTCGCGGACCAGGGTGTCGGTGAACACTGAAGCTTTCTTT	CASSRTRVSVNTEAFF
-	TRBV5-6	TRBJ2-1	-	TGTGCCAGCAGCTTTCCGGGGGAGCAGTTCTTC	CASSFPGEQFF
-	TRBV6-1	TRBJ1-4	-	TGTGCCAGCAGTCGTGGCGGAGCAACTAATGAAAAACTGTTTTTT	CASSRGGATNEKLFF
-	TRBV6-5	TRBJ2-7	-	TGTGCCAGCAGTTACTCGGAGTTAGAATTCTACGAGCAGTACTTC	CASSYSELEFYEQYF
few	TRBV15	TRBJ1-4	-	TGTGCCACCAGCGGTGGGCAGGTGGGGGAAAAACTGTTTTTT	CATSGGQVGEKLFF
-	TRBV4-1	TRBJ2-3	-	TGCGCCAGCAGCCAAGCAGGGGGCACAGATACGCAGTATTTT	CASSQAGGTDTQYF
-	TRBV6-5	TRBJ1-2	TRBD1	TGTGCCAGCACCGAAAGGGGGACAGCTTATGGCTACACCTTC	CASTERGTAYGYTF
-	TRBV7-8	TRBJ2-3	-	TGTGCCAGCAGCTTCGGGGGAACCAACACAGATACGCAGTATTTT	CASSFGGTNTDTQYF
-	TRBV7-9	TRBJ2-1	TRBD1	TGTGCCAGCAGCGTACGACAGGGGCAATACAATGAGCAGTTCTTC	CASSVRQGQYNEQFF
-	TRBV29-1	TRBJ2-3	-	TGCAGCGTTGCAGATTGGCGGCTTAGCACAGATACGCAGTATTTT	CSVADWRLSTDTQYF
few	TRBV6-6	TRBJ2-2	-	TGTGCCAGCAGTTTCGCCCCCGGGGAGCTGTTTTTT	CASSFAPGELFF
once	TRBV10-2	TRBJ1-2	TRBD1	TGCGCCAGCAGCCGGGGACAGGATGGCTACACCTTC	CASSRGQDGYTF
-	TRBV30	TRBJ2-1	-	TGTGCCTGGAAGAGGGGAACGGGGGTCTCCTACAATGAGCAGTTCTTC	CAWKRGTGVSYNEQFF
-	TRBV6-1	TRBJ2-5	TRBD1	TGTGCCAGCAGTGAACCGTTCCACGGGACAGGGGGCTCCCAAGGGACCCAGTACTTC	CASSEPFHGTGGSQGTQYF
-	TRBV5-1	TRBJ1-3	TRBD1	TGCGCCAGCAGCTGGGGACAGGGGACCTCTGGAAACACCATATATTTT	CASSWGQGTSGNTIYF
-	TRBV27	TRBJ1-6	-	TGTGCCAGCAGTCCTCAGGGGCAGGCTAATTCACCCCTCCACTTT	CASSPQGQANSPLHF
-	TRBV5-1	TRBJ1-2	TRBD1	TGCGCCAGCAGCTTCCAGACAGGGAATGGCTACACCTTC	CASSFQTGNGYTF
-	TRBV5-6	TRBJ2-3	-	TGTGCCAGCAGTCAGGGCCTGCTGGGGGATACGCAGTATTTT	CASSQGLLGDTQYF
-	TRBV27	TRBJ1-5	-	TGTGCCAGCAGTTTATTCTTCGGGGATCTCCGGAATCAGCCCCAGCATTTT	CASSLFFGDLRNQPQHF
-	TRBV6-1	TRBJ1-4	-	TGTGCCAGCAGGCCGGGGGCTTACGAAAAACTGTTTTTT	CASRPGAYEKLFF
-	TRBV7-8	TRBJ2-6	TRBD2	TGTGCCAGCAGCTCGGGACTAGCGGGCCGGCCCTCTGGGGCCAACGTCCTGACTTTC	CASSSGLAGRPSGANVLTF
-	TRBV25-1	TRBJ1-4	-	TGTGCCAGCAGTGGGGGTCCCGGGAATGAAAAACTGTTTTTT	CASSGGPGNEKLFF
-	TRBV14	TRBJ1-3	-	TGTGCCAGCAGCCCGCCGGGGTCCCCCGGAAACACCATATATTTT	CASSPPGSPGNTIYF
-	TRBV6-5	TRBJ2-1	-	TGTGCCACGGGGACCGCCAATATTGAGCAGTTCTTC	CATGTANIEQFF
-	TRBV7-2	TRBJ2-6	-	TGTGCCAGCAGCTCCCAAATCTCTGGGGCCAACGTCCTGACTTTC	CASSSQISGANVLTF
-	TRBV5-1	TRBJ2-3	-	TGCGCCAGCAGCTTGGGCGCGCCAGATACGCAGTATTTT	CASSLGAPDTQYF
few	TRBV14	TRBJ1-2	TRBD1	TGTGCCAGCAGCCGGGACAGCTACTATGGCTACACCTTC	CASSRDSYYGYTF
-	TRBV19	TRBJ2-5	TRBD1	TGTGCCAGTACTGAGGGACAGGGGGTTCGGGAGACCCAGTACTTC	CASTEGQGVRETQYF
-	TRBV7-8	TRBJ2-7	-	TGTGCCAGCAGCTTAGGGTTTTCAGGTCAGGGCTACGAGCAGTACTTC	CASSLGFSGQGYEQYF
-	TRBV5-4	TRBJ2-5	-	TGTGCCAGCAGCTCGACAGGAAAAAAGTGGGAGACCCAGTACTTC	CASSSTGKKWETQYF
-	TRBV18	TRBJ2-1	-	TGTGCCAGCTCACCGGGGGGCTCCTACAATGAGCAGTTCTTC	CASSPGGSYNEQFF